This TCR beta chain was found in a study of shared clonotypes between healthy human individuals. Study outcomes and limitations: What rarefaction showed was incomplete sorted-subset sequencing despite large depth.

CDR1 is SGHTA, CDR2 FQGTGA, per germline. The CDR3 loop spans 15 amino acids. Trimming removed 4 bases from V and 5 bases from J; junction bases left unmatched: 5. In the case of this clone: What it binds is unknown.

It was across several immunoSEQ plates that each subset's genomic DNA was evenly split. Using immunoSEQ multiplex PCR, the repertoire was profiled, and TCRdb retains in-frame clones only, with some absent. The sample lists more than 2,000,000 clones, over 85% occurring once. Among the donors, all were Caucasian adults who lived in Nashville, Tennessee. The investigators split CD4+ cells into a CD45RA+ naive subset and a CD45RA-negative memory subset. The TCR comes from a man aged 18 to 29 in good health. Some clones in this sample may be carry-over from other donors' samples. V gene TRBV7-3 combines with J gene TRBJ2-2; 9 nucleotides align to TRBD2. Material for sequencing was naive CD4+ T cells from PBMCs. Sample subset: CD45RA+ positively selected. The CDR3 DNA reads as TGTGCCAGCAGCTACCTAGCGGGAAGGACCGGGGAGCTGTTTTTT. It is translated as CASSYLAGRTGELFF.